This T cell receptor (beta chain) was observed in a study of T cell changes during pregnancy in multiple sclerosis. Generated by immunoSEQ multiplex PCR, the TCRdb table keeps only in-frame clones and is missing some. The sample shows about 36,000 clones, 85% to 95% of them seen only once. The J segment lost 4 bases and the V segment lost 4 bases, leaving 8 bases of the junction unmatched. CDR1 is SGHTA, CDR2 FQGTGA, per germline. This CDR3 comprises 16 residues. This sequence was found in a female donor with multiple sclerosis, enrolled in a pregnancy study. The rearrangement joins TRBV7-3 to TRBJ1-1; the match to TRBD1 covers 11 bases. The material sequenced was CD4+ T cells from peripheral blood mononuclear cells, taken in the first trimester of pregnancy. For the CDR3, the DNA is TGTGCCAGCAGCTCCGGCCCCGGGACAGGGGGCACTGAAGCTTTCTTT. Residues: CASSSGPGTGGTEAFF. Combining the CDR3 with reference TRBV7-3 and TRBJ1-1 gives the whole variable domain GAGVSQTPSNKVTEKGKYVELRCDPISGHTALYWYRQSLGQGPEFLIYFQGTGAADDSGLPNDRFFAVRPEGSVSTLKIQRTERGDSAVYLCASSSGPGTGGTEAFFGQGTRLTVV.